This T cell receptor beta chain emerged from a study of CD8 T cells in Susac syndrome. Germline V gene data show CDR1 as LNHNV and CDR2 as YYDKDF (reference sequence). The V end was cut by 3 bases, the J end by 1 base, with 6 bases between. This CDR3 has 13 amino acids. This clonotype was picked up a small number of times. Antigen specificity is unknown. Study-level findings and limits: The relatively small number of individuals in the TCR sequencing and HLA analysis was acknowledged by the study.

Random-hexamer reverse transcription was applied to about 0.5 to 1 ug RNA. MiXCR, applied by TCRdb to the immunoSEQ multiplex PCR reads, yields one record per CDR3 protein. The data show approximately 190,000 distinct CDR3 sequences, just under 95% seen once. The rearrangement uses TRBV15 and TRBJ1-1; tentative D call: TRBD1 (6 bases). Sequenced: CD8+ T cells from PBMCs. This receptor was taken from a human donor with Susac syndrome. The CDR3 DNA reads TGTGCCACCAGCAGGACAGGGAACACTGAAGCTTTCTTT. Its translation: CATSRTGNTEAFF. The whole variable domain, filled in from reference TRBV15 and TRBJ1-1, reads DAMVIQNPRYQVTQFGKPVTLSCSQTLNHNVMYWYQQKSSQAPKLLFHYYDKDFNNEADTPDNFQSRRPNTSFCFLDIRSPGLGDTAMYLCATSRTGNTEAFFGQGTRLTVV.